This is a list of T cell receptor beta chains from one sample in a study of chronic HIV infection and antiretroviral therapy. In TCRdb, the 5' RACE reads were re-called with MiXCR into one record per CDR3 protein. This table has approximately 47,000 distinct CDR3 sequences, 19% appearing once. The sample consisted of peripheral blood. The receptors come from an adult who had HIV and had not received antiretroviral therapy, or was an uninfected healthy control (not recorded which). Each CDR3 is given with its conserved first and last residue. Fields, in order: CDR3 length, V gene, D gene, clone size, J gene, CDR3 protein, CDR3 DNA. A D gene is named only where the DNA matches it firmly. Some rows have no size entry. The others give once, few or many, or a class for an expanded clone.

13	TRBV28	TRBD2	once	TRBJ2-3	CASTPVRGDTQYF	TGTGCCAGCACCCCCGTGCGGGGGGATACGCAGTATTTT
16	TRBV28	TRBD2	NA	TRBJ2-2	CASSSPGLAAAGELFF	TGTGCCAGCAGTTCTCCGGGACTAGCGGCGGCCGGGGAGCTGTTTTTT
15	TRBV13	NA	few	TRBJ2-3	CASSFGQLSTDTQYF	TGTGCCAGCAGTTTCGGGCAACTTAGCACAGATACGCAGTATTTT
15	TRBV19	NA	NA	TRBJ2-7	CASSIDQEASYEQYF	TGTGCCAGTAGTATAGACCAGGAAGCCTCCTACGAGCAGTACTTC
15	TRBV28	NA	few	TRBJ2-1	CASSQIRDRYNEQFF	TGTGCCAGCAGCCAGATCCGGGACCGGTACAATGAGCAGTTCTTC
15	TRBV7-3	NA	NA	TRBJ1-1	CASSSSGLRHTEAFF	TGTGCCAGCAGTTCGAGCGGTCTTAGGCACACTGAAGCTTTCTTT
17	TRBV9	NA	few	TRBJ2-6	CASSPLLRGSGANVLTF	TGTGCCAGCAGCCCATTGCTGAGGGGCTCTGGGGCCAACGTCCTGACTTTC
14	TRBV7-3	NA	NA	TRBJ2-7	CASSLTGGKNEQYF	TGTGCCAGCAGCTTAACAGGAGGAAAAAACGAGCAGTACTTC
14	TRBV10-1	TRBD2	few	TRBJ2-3	CASRPGLAEDTQYF	TGCGCCAGCAGGCCGGGACTAGCGGAAGATACGCAGTATTTT
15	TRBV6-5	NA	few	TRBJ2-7	CASSFGAADTYEQYF	TGTGCCAGCAGTTTCGGGGCGGCCGATACCTACGAGCAGTACTTC
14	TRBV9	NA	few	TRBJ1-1	CASSVSQLNTEAFF	TGTGCCAGCAGCGTGAGTCAACTGAACACTGAAGCTTTCTTT
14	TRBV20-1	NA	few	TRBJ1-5	CSARIRTGEQPQHF	TGCAGTGCCCGTATCCGGACGGGGGAACAGCCCCAGCATTTT
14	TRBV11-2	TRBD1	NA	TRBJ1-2	CASSGGQGSYGYTF	TGTGCCAGCAGCGGTGGACAGGGAAGCTATGGCTACACCTTC
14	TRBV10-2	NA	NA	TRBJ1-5	CASSESGDYQPQHF	TGCGCCAGCAGTGAGTCGGGGGACTATCAGCCCCAGCATTTT
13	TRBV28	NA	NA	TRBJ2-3	CASRGERSDTQYF	TGTGCCAGCAGGGGAGAGCGCTCAGATACGCAGTATTTT
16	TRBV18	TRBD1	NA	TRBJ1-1	CASSPGTGGWDTEAFF	TGTGCCAGCTCACCAGGAACAGGGGGCTGGGACACTGAAGCTTTCTTT
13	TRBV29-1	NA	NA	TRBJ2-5	CSVEGGAEETQYF	TGCAGCGTTGAGGGCGGGGCAGAAGAGACCCAGTACTTC
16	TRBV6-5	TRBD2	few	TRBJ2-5	CASSYKRTSGRETQYF	TGTGCCAGCAGTTATAAAAGGACTAGCGGGAGGGAGACCCAGTACTTC
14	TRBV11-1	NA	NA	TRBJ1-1	CAGSLDPGGTEAFF	TGTGCCGGCAGCTTAGACCCGGGGGGAACTGAAGCTTTCTTT
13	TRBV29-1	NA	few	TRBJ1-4	CSVLRPEDEKLFF	TGCAGCGTTTTAAGGCCGGAGGATGAAAAACTGTTTTTT
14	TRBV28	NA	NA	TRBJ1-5	CASSLSGRNQPQHF	TGTGCCAGCAGTTTAAGTGGGAGAAATCAGCCCCAGCATTTT
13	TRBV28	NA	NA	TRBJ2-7	CASSFEQGRGQYF	TGTGCCAGCAGTTTCGAACAGGGCAGAGGGCAGTACTTC
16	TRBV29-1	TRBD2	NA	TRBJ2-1	CSAGGGLKSSYNEQFF	TGCAGCGCCGGGGGGGGACTAAAAAGCTCCTACAATGAGCAGTTCTTC
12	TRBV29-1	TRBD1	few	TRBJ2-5	CSAITDRGSQYF	TGCAGCGCAATTACGGACAGGGGATCGCAGTACTTC
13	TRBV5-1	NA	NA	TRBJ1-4	CASSLDEDRGLFF	TGCGCCAGCAGCTTGGATGAGGACAGAGGACTGTTTTTT
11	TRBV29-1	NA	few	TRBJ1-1	CSGRNRAEAFF	TGCAGCGGGCGTAACCGGGCCGAAGCTTTCTTT
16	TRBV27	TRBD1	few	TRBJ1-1	CASSLLGGQGRTEAFF	TGTGCCAGCAGTTTATTAGGCGGACAGGGGAGGACTGAAGCTTTCTTT
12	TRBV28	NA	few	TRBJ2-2	CASTPGGRELFF	TGTGCCAGCACCCCTGGAGGGAGGGAGCTGTTTTTT
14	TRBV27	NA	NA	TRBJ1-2	CASSLGREYYGYTF	TGTGCCAGCAGTTTAGGGCGGGAGTACTATGGCTACACCTTC
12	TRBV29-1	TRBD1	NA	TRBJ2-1	CSVETGAAEQFF	TGCAGCGTTGAAACAGGGGCAGCTGAGCAGTTCTTC
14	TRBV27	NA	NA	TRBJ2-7	CASSFPSLTGEQYF	TGTGCCAGCAGTTTCCCGTCCCTGACTGGCGAGCAGTACTTC
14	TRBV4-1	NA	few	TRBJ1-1	CASSSRAVNTEAFF	TGCGCCAGCAGCTCAAGGGCAGTCAACACTGAAGCTTTCTTT
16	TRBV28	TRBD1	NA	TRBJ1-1	CASSIIQGSVNTEAFF	TGTGCCAGCAGCATAATACAGGGGTCTGTGAACACTGAAGCTTTCTTT
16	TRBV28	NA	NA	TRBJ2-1	CASSHLGAGNYNEQFF	TGTGCCAGCAGCCATTTGGGGGCGGGCAACTACAATGAGCAGTTCTTC
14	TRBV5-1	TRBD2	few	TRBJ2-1	CASTGLAGGGEQFF	TGCGCCAGCACGGGACTAGCGGGAGGCGGTGAGCAGTTCTTC
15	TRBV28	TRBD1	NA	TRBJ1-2	CASSGSGQGKAGYTF	TGTGCCAGCAGTGGATCGGGACAGGGGAAAGCTGGCTACACCTTC
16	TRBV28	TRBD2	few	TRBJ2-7	CASSRPLGGGSYEQYF	TGTGCCAGCAGTAGACCCCTGGGCGGGGGAAGCTACGAGCAGTACTTC
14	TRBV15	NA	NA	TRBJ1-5	CATAQGSINQPQHF	TGTGCCACCGCACAGGGATCGATCAATCAGCCCCAGCATTTT
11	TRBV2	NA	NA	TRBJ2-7	CASSERREQYF	TGTGCCAGCAGTGAGCGCCGGGAGCAGTACTTC
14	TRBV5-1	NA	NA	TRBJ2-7	CASSLAGSEYEQYF	TGCGCCAGCAGCTTGGCCGGAAGTGAGTACGAGCAGTACTTC
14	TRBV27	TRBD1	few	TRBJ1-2	CASSFRDSSYGYTF	TGTGCCAGCAGTTTTAGGGACAGCTCCTATGGCTACACCTTC
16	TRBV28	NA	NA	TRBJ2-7	CASSFPFSTGAYEQYF	TGTGCCAGCAGTTTTCCATTTTCGACAGGAGCCTACGAGCAGTACTTC
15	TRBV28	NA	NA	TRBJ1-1	CASIRAPWRNTEAFF	TGTGCCAGCATCAGGGCCCCCTGGAGGAACACTGAAGCTTTCTTT
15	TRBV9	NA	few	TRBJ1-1	CASSVSDPRDTEAFF	TGTGCCAGCAGCGTAAGTGATCCCCGGGACACTGAAGCTTTCTTT
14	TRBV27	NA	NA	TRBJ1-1	CASSGSFRNTEAFF	TGTGCCAGCAGTGGCTCATTCAGGAACACTGAAGCTTTCTTT
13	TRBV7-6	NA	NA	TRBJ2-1	CASSLPFDNEQFF	TGTGCCAGCAGCCTACCCTTTGACAATGAGCAGTTCTTC
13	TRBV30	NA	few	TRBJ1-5	CAWSVEGDQPQHF	TGTGCCTGGAGTGTAGAGGGGGATCAGCCCCAGCATTTT
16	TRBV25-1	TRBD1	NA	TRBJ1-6	CASSEYGGQGDSPLHF	TGTGCCAGCAGTGAATACGGGGGACAGGGGGATTCACCCCTCCACTTT
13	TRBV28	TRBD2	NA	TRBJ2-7	CASRRAGAYEQYF	TGTGCCAGCAGAAGAGCGGGGGCCTACGAGCAGTACTTC
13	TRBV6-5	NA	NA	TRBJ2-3	CASARRSRDTQYF	TGTGCCAGCGCCCGCCGGAGTAGAGATACGCAGTATTTT
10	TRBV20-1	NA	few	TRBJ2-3	CSVPGYTQYF	TGCAGTGTCCCCGGCTATACGCAGTATTTT
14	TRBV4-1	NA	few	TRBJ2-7	CASSQGAGAYEQYF	TGCGCCAGCAGCCAAGGGGCAGGTGCCTACGAGCAGTACTTC
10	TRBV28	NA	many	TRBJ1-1	CASSSFQAFF	TGTGCCAGCAGTTCGTTCCAGGCTTTCTTT